This TCR beta chain was identified during a study of blood T cell repertoires in COVID-19. At the level of the study: Acute and convalescent COVID-19 samples came from the United States, Italy and Spain. T cells, B-cell-depleted T cells, or PBMCs supplied cDNA or gDNA.

Using immunoSEQ multiplex PCR, the repertoire was profiled, and TCRdb retains in-frame clones only, with some absent. The sample lists about 360,000 clones, roughly 80% occurring once. This clone was seen a few times. V shed 5 bases and J shed 3 bases, with 14 bases lying between them. The CDR3 contains 14 residues. Per germline, CDR1 MDHEN and CDR2 SYDVKM. The receptor was derived from a human donor with acute or convalescent COVID-19. The donor label of this sample is uncertain. Material: peripheral blood. This chain joins TRBV28 and TRBJ2-7, with a weak D call TRBD1 (7 bases). The CDR3 coding sequence is TGTGCCAGCAGTGGCGGGACAGTAGGCTACGAGCAGTACTTC. Translation: CASSGGTVGYEQYF.